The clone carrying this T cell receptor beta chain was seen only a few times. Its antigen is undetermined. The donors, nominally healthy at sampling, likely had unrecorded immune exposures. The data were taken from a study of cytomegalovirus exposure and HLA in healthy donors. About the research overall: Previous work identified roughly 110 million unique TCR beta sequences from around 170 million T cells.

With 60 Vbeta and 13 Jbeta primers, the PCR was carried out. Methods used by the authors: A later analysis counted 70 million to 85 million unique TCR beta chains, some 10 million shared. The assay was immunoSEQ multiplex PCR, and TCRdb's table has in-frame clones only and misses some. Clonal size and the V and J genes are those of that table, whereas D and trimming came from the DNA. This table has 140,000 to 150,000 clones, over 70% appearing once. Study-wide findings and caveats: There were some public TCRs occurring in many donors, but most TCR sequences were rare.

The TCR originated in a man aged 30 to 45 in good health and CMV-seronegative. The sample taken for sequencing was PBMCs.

The CDR3 bases are TGCAGCGTCGGGGACACAAGCCTGGGCTACACCTTC. This sequence encodes CSVGDTSLGYTF. V usage is TRBV29-1 and J usage is TRBJ1-2, with D possibly being TRBD1 (6 bases). With 6 bases removed from V and 8 bases from J, the gap between germline ends came to 16 bases. The CDR3 is made up of 12 amino acids. The V gene's germline CDR1 is SQVTM and CDR2 ANQGSEA.